The 8 T cell receptor beta chains below come from one sample, sequenced in a study of T cell responses to AZD1222 COVID-19 vaccine. Produced via immunoSEQ multiplex PCR; TCRdb's table is partial and in-frame only. The table shows some 150,000 clones, with roughly nine tenths occurring only once. The sequences come from peripheral blood, collected on day 0 of AZD1222 vaccination. The source of these receptors is an adult in good health.

The rearrangement joins TRBV24-1 to TRBJ1-2; D is uncertain. The germline V and J ends were trimmed by 3 bases and 2 bases, with 9 bases remaining between them. The germline gives CDR1 KGHDR, CDR2 SFDVKD. CDR3 length: 14 amino acids. The CDR3 is CATSDIGRNYGYTF. CDR3 in DNA: TGTGCCACCAGTGATATCGGCAGAAACTATGGCTACACCTTC.

CDR3 DNA: TGTGCCAGCAGCAACTTCGGACAGGGGGAGAACGAGCAGTACTTC. Translated: CASSNFGQGENEQYF. The V and J genes are TRBV11-1 and TRBJ2-7; 10 bases fit TRBD1. Germline V gene data show CDR1 as SGHAT and CDR2 as FQDESV (reference sequence). The CDR3 covers 15 residues. V lost 5 bases and J lost 5; bases outside the gene matches: 9.

The gene calls are TRBV5-8 and TRBJ1-4, with a weak D call TRBD1 (6 bases). The CDR3 covers 15 residues. Germline lookup yields CDR1 SGHTS and CDR2 YDEGEE. Trimming took 4 bases from V and 5 from J, leaving 15 bases between them. Written as DNA, the CDR3 is TGTGCCAGCAGCACTCATGGGACAAGAAATGAAAAACTGTTTTTT. It is translated as CASSTHGTRNEKLFF.

V and J are TRBV5-8 and TRBJ2-7; 14 bases match TRBD2. Germline V gene lookup returns CDR1 SGHTS and CDR2 YDEGEE. This CDR3 region has 17 residues. Trimming removed 0 bases from V and 0 bases from J; junction bases left unmatched: 2. DNA of the CDR3: TGTGCCAGCAGCTTGGGACTAGCGGGAGGGTCCTCCTACGAGCAGTACTTC. The encoded protein is CASSLGLAGGSSYEQYF.

The V call is TRBV2, the J call TRBJ2-5; D is uncertain. V shed 6 bases and J shed 1 base, with 12 bases lying between them. This CDR3 spans 14 amino acids. The germline gives CDR1 SNHLY, CDR2 FYNNEI. This CDR3 reads CASRNELVQETQYF. CDR3 DNA sequence: TGTGCCAGCAGGAATGAGCTTGTCCAAGAGACCCAGTACTTC. Full variable domain (rest looked up from reference TRBV2 and TRBJ2-5): EPEVTQTPSHQVTQMGQEVILRCVPISNHLYFYWYRQILGQKVEFLVSFYNNEISEKSEIFDDQFSVERPDGSNFTLKIRSTKLEDSAMYFCASRNELVQETQYFGPGTRLLVL.

V gene TRBV5-1 combines with J gene TRBJ1-1; the D is unclear. The CDR3 covers 16 residues. V dropped 5 bases and J dropped 3 bases, with 20 bases sitting between them. Germline CDR1 is SGHRS and CDR2 is YFSETQ. The CDR3 region is CASRSTGSPVDTEAFF. The CDR3 DNA sequence: TGCGCCAGCAGGAGTACGGGATCACCAGTGGACACTGAAGCTTTCTTT.

The V call is TRBV18, the J call TRBJ2-2; D is undetermined. V was cut by 1 base and J by 1 base, with 4 bases left in between. This CDR3 contains 14 residues. CDR1 is KGHSH and CDR2 is LQKENI in the germline V gene. CDR3 amino acids: CASSPRENTGELFF. DNA for the CDR3: TGTGCCAGCTCACCACGGGAGAACACCGGGGAGCTGTTTTTT.

The chain recombines TRBV3-1 (or the pseudogene TRBV3-2) with TRBJ1-6; D uncertain. Trimming removed 1 base from V and 7 bases from J, with 11 bases in between. The CDR3 is 15 residues long. Germline V gives CDR1 LGHDT, CDR2 YNNKEL (reference sequence). The DNA of the CDR3 is TGTGCCAGCAGCCAAGTGACCCACCGCAATTCACCCCTCCACTTT. This codes for CASSQVTHRNSPLHF.